The clone carrying this T cell receptor (beta chain) was detected ten times or more. Regions amplified from RNA transcripts were the TCR beta CDR3 regions. Carried out on the TCR CDR3, a first-round RT-PCR used the HTBI primer set. TCRdb passed the multiplex PCR reads through MiXCR, listing each CDR3 protein once. This sample has some 300,000 distinct CDR3 sequences, with approximately 16% found just once. V lost 11 bases to trimming and J lost 5 bases, with 18 bases between them. Germline V gene data show CDR1 as ENHRY and CDR2 as SYGVKD. There are 13 residues in the CDR3. This sample was included in a study of T cells in Graves' hyperthyroidism and ophthalmopathy.

This TCR was sampled from a young man with Graves' hyperthyroidism. Sequencing was carried out using blood. V is TRBV10-3 and J is TRBJ1-1; no clear D. CDR3 coding DNA: TGTGCCGCAAAAGTAGGGCTGGAGACTGAAGCTTTCTTT. Translation gives CAAKVGLETEAFF.